The 2 T cell receptor beta chains listed next were all sequenced from one sample in a study of blood T cell repertoires in COVID-19. The table came from immunoSEQ multiplex PCR; TCRdb's copy has only in-frame clones and leaves some out. Seen here are roughly 70,000 clones, approximately 78% observed once, and the top ten hold about 4.8%. Material for sequencing was peripheral blood. The receptor source for this set is an elderly woman with active or convalescent COVID-19.

V and J are TRBV6-5 and TRBJ1-6; possible D gene TRBD1, 5 bases. Germline V gene sequence: CDR1 MNHEY, CDR2 SVGAGI. The V end was cut by 6 bases, the J end by 8 bases, with 14 bases between. The CDR3 has 14 amino acids. The CDR3 reads CASRFDGGYSPLHF. For the CDR3, the DNA is TGTGCCAGCAGATTTGACGGGGGATATTCACCCCTCCACTTT.

This clone has just one count. V is TRBV25-1 and J is TRBJ2-3; 10 bases are shared with TRBD1. After removal of 3 bases from V and 5 bases from J, the junction contained 5 bases not matched to a gene. Germline CDR1 MGHDK, CDR2 SYGVNS. CDR3 length: 15 amino acids. CDR3 DNA sequence: TGTGCCAGCAGTGAGTGGGGGACAGGGGTAGATACGCAGTATTTT. Protein sequence: CASSEWGTGVDTQYF.